The T cell receptor beta chain under discussion was sequenced for a study of Tregs in tolerant kidney transplant recipients. Thawed PBMCs were FACS-sorted into unstimulated CD4+CD25+CD127- regulatory T cells, CD4+CD25- non-regulatory cells, CD4 and CD8 cells. Only in-frame clones appear in the TCRdb table, and some are missing; sequencing was by immunoSEQ multiplex PCR. The sample shows roughly 250,000 clones, around 81% of them seen only once. The source material was CD4+ T cells from blood. This clonotype was obtained from a human donor in good health.

DNA for the CDR3: TGTGCCTGGAATACAGGGGGGTTTATTTACGAGCAGTACTTC. Encoded protein: CAWNTGGFIYEQYF. The rearrangement joins TRBV30 to TRBJ2-7, with 8 bases fitting TRBD1. The CDR3 is 14 residues long. Germline V gene sequence: CDR1 GTSNPN, CDR2 SVGIG (reference sequence). V shed 4 bases, J shed 4 bases, and the junction held 9 bases outside the gene matches.